The 20 T cell receptor beta chains below all came from one sample that was sequenced in a study of blood T cell repertoires in COVID-19. Some clones are missing from TCRdb's copy, which holds only in-frame ones; the method was immunoSEQ multiplex PCR. Of over 350,000 clones in the sample, around 87% were seen once. Material: PBMCs or T cells enriched from blood (not recorded which). The receptor source for this set is a woman aged 30 to 39 with acute COVID-19.

This rearrangement joins TRBV5-1 to TRBJ2-3; 8 bases align to TRBD2. The germline gives CDR1 SGHRS, CDR2 YFSETQ. V shed 1 base and J 8 bases; nucleotides not matched to a gene: 12. CDR3 length: 16 residues. CDR3 bases: TGCGCCAGCAGCTTGATTCGGGGGGGCTTGGGTGCTACGCAGTATTTT. It encodes CASSLIRGGLGATQYF.

CDR3 loop: CASSQRDRGTSEAFF. In DNA, the CDR3 is TGTGCCAGCAGCCAAAGGGACAGGGGGACTTCTGAAGCTTTCTTT. The chain combines TRBV14 with TRBJ1-1; 11 positions match TRBD1. V dropped 2 bases and J dropped 6; count of bases not matched to a gene: 5. This CDR3 has 15 amino acids. Germline CDR1 SGHDN, CDR2 FVKESK.

The rearrangement joins TRBV5-1 to TRBJ2-3; the match to TRBD2 covers 7 bases. J lost 1 base, V lost 9 bases, and 11 bases had no gene match. The CDR3 consists of 15 residues. CDR1 is SGHRS, CDR2 YFSETQ, per germline. CDR3 DNA: TGCGCCACCTCCGGCGGGGGAATACGCACAGATACGCAGTATTTT. Protein: CATSGGGIRTDTQYF. Together with reference TRBV5-1 and TRBJ2-3, the CDR3 gives the full variable domain: KAGVTQTPRYLIKTRGQQVTLSCSPISGHRSVSWYQQTPGQGLQFLFEYFSETQRNKGNFPGRFSGRQFSNSRSEMNVSTLELGDSALYLCATSGGGIRTDTQYFGPGTRLTVL.

This chain connects TRBV12-3 or TRBV12-4 to TRBJ2-7, with 8 bases fitting TRBD1. After removal of 3 bases from V and 9 bases from J, the junction contained 1 base not matched to a gene. The CDR3 loop spans 11 amino acids. The DNA of the CDR3 is TGTGCCAGCAGTTTCGGGACAGGGCAGTACTTC. Its protein product is CASSFGTGQYF.

This clone has only one observation. The V gene is TRBV14, the J gene TRBJ2-4, with D hard to call. The V end was cut by 0 bases, the J end by 7 bases, with 4 bases between. Per germline, CDR1 SGHDN and CDR2 FVKESK. The CDR3 length is 12 residues. For the CDR3, the DNA is TGTGCCAGCAGCCAAGATCTGAACATTCAGTACTTC. Translating it yields CASSQDLNIQYF.

The gene calls are TRBV10-2 and TRBJ1-2; D possibly corresponds to TRBD1 (5 bases). Per germline, CDR1 WSHSY and CDR2 SAAADI. The CDR3 has 16 residues. Trimming left V 3 bases short and J 6 bases short, with 20 bases between. For the CDR3, the DNA is TGCGCCAGCAGTGAATCCGGTATTGGAGGGGCGGATGGCTACACCTTC. Translation: CASSESGIGGADGYTF.

V gene TRBV11-2 combines with J gene TRBJ2-1; TRBD2 matches at 9 bases. Germline loops: CDR1 SGHAT, CDR2 FQNNGV. Unmatched junction bases numbered 1, after V lost 1 base and J lost 3 bases. This CDR3 has 15 amino acids. CDR3 DNA sequence: TGTGCCAGCAGCTTAGCTAGCGGGGACTACAATGAGCAGTTCTTC. It translates to CASSLASGDYNEQFF.

This rearrangement joins TRBV30 to TRBJ1-6, with TRBD1 matching over 8 bases. The CDR3 length is 14 residues. With V trimmed by 7 bases and J by 10 bases, 12 bases remained unmatched. CDR1 is GTSNPN, CDR2 SVGIG, per germline (reference sequence). CDR3: CAFKRTGTSSPLHF. CDR3 sequence (DNA): TGTGCCTTCAAAAGGACAGGGACCAGCTCACCCCTCCACTTT.

The chain has TRBV6-5 and TRBJ1-4; D gene unclear. Germline assignment: CDR1 MNHEY and CDR2 SVGAGI. With 6 bases removed from V and 4 bases from J, the gap between germline ends came to 12 bases. This CDR3 is 14 amino acids long. CDR3: CASRRDTDNEKLFF. The CDR3 region has the DNA TGTGCCAGCAGGCGTGACACAGATAATGAAAAACTGTTTTTT.

The V call is TRBV25-1, the J call TRBJ2-3, with TRBD1 identical over 7 bases. The trim removed 6 bases at V and 3 bases at J, leaving 9 bases unmatched. Germline CDR1 and CDR2: MGHDK and SYGVNS. This CDR3 has 15 residues. This chain's CDR3 is CASSQEGALTDTQYF. CDR3 nucleotide sequence: TGTGCCAGCAGCCAAGAGGGGGCTCTTACAGATACGCAGTATTTT.

V gene TRBV10-1 combines with J gene TRBJ2-1; 8 bases line up with TRBD2. Germline V CDR1 and CDR2: WNHNN, SYGVQD (reference sequence). Trimming at V came to 4 bases and at J to 2 bases, leaving 4 bases not matched to a gene. The CDR3 spans 15 residues. CDR3 region: CASSVAGGTYNEQFF. In nucleotides, the CDR3 is TGCGCCAGCAGTGTGGCGGGGGGAACCTACAATGAGCAGTTCTTC.

V is TRBV29-1 and J is TRBJ1-2; D perhaps matches TRBD1 (5 bases). The CDR3 totals 10 residues. The germline V and J ends were trimmed by 4 bases and 12 bases, with 12 bases remaining between them. The germline V gene has CDR1 SQVTM and CDR2 ANQGSEA. The CDR3 here is CSVGSGLNTF. For the CDR3, the DNA is TGCAGCGTTGGGTCAGGGCTCAACACCTTC.

This sequence joins TRBV11-2 and TRBJ2-1; weak D call: TRBD2 (6 bases). CDR1 is SGHAT, CDR2 FQNNGV, per germline. V gave up 1 base and J gave up 7 bases, with 8 bases separating them. The CDR3 extends over 13 amino acids. The CDR3 sequence is CASSLGGVNEQFF. For the CDR3, the DNA is TGTGCCAGCAGCTTAGGGGGGGTGAATGAGCAGTTCTTC.

The chain has TRBV5-1 and TRBJ1-2, with D uncertain. Germline CDR1 SGHRS, CDR2 YFSETQ. V was shortened by 0 bases and J by 1 base, with 4 bases between the two germline ends. This CDR3 region has 13 residues. The CDR3 loop reads CASSLGGNYGYTF. Written as DNA, the CDR3 is TGCGCCAGCAGCTTGGGAGGTAACTATGGCTACACCTTC.

The chain carries TRBV10-3 and TRBJ1-2; 7 bases map to TRBD1. This CDR3 region has 13 residues. V dropped 4 bases and J dropped 8; count of bases not matched to a gene: 7. Germline V lookup: CDR1 ENHRY, CDR2 SYGVKD. The CDR3 DNA is TGTGCCATCAGTGGGGGACAGTTAGACGGCTACACCTTC. It encodes CAISGGQLDGYTF.

This chain links TRBV7-2 with TRBJ2-7; TRBD1 matches at 8 bases. Per the germline V gene, CDR1 is SGHTA and CDR2 is FQGNSA. The CDR3 totals 15 residues. V lost 3 bases, J lost 3 bases, and 7 bases stayed unmatched. The CDR3 sequence is CASSFTGGTLYEQYF. In DNA form, the CDR3 reads TGTGCCAGCAGCTTCACAGGGGGAACCCTCTACGAGCAGTACTTC.

The chain recombines TRBV3-1 (or the pseudogene TRBV3-2) with TRBJ2-1, with 11 bases that match TRBD2. V lost 0 bases and J lost 6; bases outside the gene matches: 7. The CDR3 runs 17 residues. CDR1 and CDR2 from the germline V gene are LGHDT and YNNKEL (reference sequence). The chain's CDR3 is CASSQESELAGANEQFF. The DNA of the CDR3 is TGTGCCAGCAGCCAAGAATCCGAACTAGCGGGGGCCAATGAGCAGTTCTTC.

The V gene is TRBV14, the J gene TRBJ1-6, with 7 bases matching TRBD1. The CDR3 is 16 amino acids. Germline V gene sequence: CDR1 SGHDN, CDR2 FVKESK. After removal of 4 bases from V and 0 bases from J, the junction contained 3 bases not matched to a gene. CDR3 amino acids: CASSLSGGSYNSPLHF. CDR3 DNA: TGTGCCAGCAGCCTTTCAGGGGGCTCCTATAATTCACCCCTCCACTTT.

This chain connects TRBV10-2 to TRBJ1-2, with a possible D match to TRBD1 (6 bases). The CDR3 length is 17 residues. Trimming took off 0 bases at V and 2 bases at J, with 16 bases between the two ends. The germline CDR1 and CDR2 sequences are WSHSY and SAAADI. The CDR3 is CASSESRGGHTNYGYTF. In DNA, the CDR3 is TGCGCCAGCAGTGAGTCGAGAGGGGGACACACAAACTATGGCTACACCTTC.

The chain carries TRBV5-1 and TRBJ1-2, with 7 bases lining up with TRBD1. The CDR3 loop spans 17 amino acids. Trimming at V came to 2 bases and at J to 4 bases, leaving 14 bases not matched to a gene. CDR1 is SGHRS and CDR2 is YFSETQ in the germline V gene. The CDR3 sequence is CASSLGAQTGISYGYTF. CDR3 nucleotide sequence: TGCGCCAGCAGCTTAGGTGCCCAGACAGGGATTTCCTATGGCTACACCTTC.